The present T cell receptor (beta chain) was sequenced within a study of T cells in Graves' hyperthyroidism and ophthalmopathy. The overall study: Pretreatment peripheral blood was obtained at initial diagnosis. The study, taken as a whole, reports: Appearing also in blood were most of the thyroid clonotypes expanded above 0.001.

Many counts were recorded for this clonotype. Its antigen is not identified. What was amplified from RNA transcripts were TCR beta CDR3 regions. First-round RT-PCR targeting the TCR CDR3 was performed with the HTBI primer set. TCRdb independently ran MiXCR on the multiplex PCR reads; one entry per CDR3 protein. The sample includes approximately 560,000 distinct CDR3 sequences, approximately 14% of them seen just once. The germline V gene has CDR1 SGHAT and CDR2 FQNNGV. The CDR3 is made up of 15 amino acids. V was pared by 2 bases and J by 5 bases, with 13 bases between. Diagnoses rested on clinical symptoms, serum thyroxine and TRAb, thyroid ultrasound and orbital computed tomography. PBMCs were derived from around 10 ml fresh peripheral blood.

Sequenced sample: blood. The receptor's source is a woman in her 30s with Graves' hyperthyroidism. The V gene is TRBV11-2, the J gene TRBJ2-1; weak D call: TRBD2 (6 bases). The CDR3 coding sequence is TGTGCCAGCAGCTTAAACTCCGGGACTCACAATGAGCAGTTCTTC. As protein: CASSLNSGTHNEQFF.